This TCR beta chain was retrieved from a study of Graves' ophthalmopathy and Graves' hyperthyroidism. There are 15 residues in the CDR3. Trimming removed 3 bases at V and 0 bases at J, with 11 bases between. Findings and limits, study-wide: Blood also carried most expanded thyroid clonotypes exceeding 0.001 frequency. Using a 13-signature model, the authors split ophthalmopathy from stable hyperthyroidism, with just under 90% sensitivity and approximately 81% specificity.

Ophthalmopathy cases showed moderate-to-severe activity, scoring CAS ≥3 and NOSPECS ≥4, with duration under 3 months. Amplified material comprised TCR beta CDR3 regions derived from RNA transcripts. Scientists carried out first-round RT-PCR using HTBI primers and then a second-round multiplex PCR. TCRdb reanalysed the multiplex PCR reads using MiXCR and keeps one entry per CDR3 protein. The sample records 650,000 to 900,000 distinct CDR3 sequences, 40% being singletons. This clonotype came up many times. Its matching antigen is unknown. This sequence joins TRBV12-3 or TRBV12-4 and TRBJ1-1; possible D gene TRBD1, 5 bases. This receptor was taken from an adult man with Graves' ophthalmopathy. Sequenced: peripheral blood. The CDR3 loop reads CASSFRQGMNTEAFF. The CDR3 DNA is TGTGCCAGCAGTTTCAGGCAGGGCATGAACACTGAAGCTTTCTTT.